A single sample gave rise to the 3 T cell receptor beta chains below, sequenced in a study of T-cell reconstitution after alpha-beta-depleted transplantation in children. TCRbeta library construction was performed incorporating unique molecular identifiers. TCRdb itself ran the PCR reads through MiXCR, one entry per CDR3 protein. The repertoire consists of more than 500,000 distinct CDR3 sequences, with about an eighth occurring once and the leading ten covering around 15%. This sample comprised PBMCs, mostly from graft donor cells, obtained 180 days after TCRalphabeta/CD19-depleted stem cell transplant. The source of these receptors is a female patient between 2 and 15 years old who had a stem cell transplant for aplastic anemia, so the T cells may come from the graft donor.

The V and J genes are TRBV18 and TRBJ2-1; D call uncertain. Germline CDR1 KGHSH, CDR2 LQKENI. The CDR3 consists of 13 residues. V was trimmed by 2 bases and J by 2 bases, leaving 4 bases between them. The CDR3: CASSPNTYNEQFF. The DNA of the CDR3 is TGTGCCAGCTCACCAAATACCTACAATGAGCAGTTCTTC.

V usage is TRBV7-9 and J usage is TRBJ2-1, with D unclear. Germline V lookup: CDR1 SEHNR, CDR2 FQNEAQ (reference sequence). Between the trimmed V and J ends, which lost 2 bases and 7 bases, there was a span of 9 bases. The CDR3 has 13 amino acids. CDR3 nucleotide sequence: TGTGCCAGCAGCTTAAGCACCGCTAATGAGCAGTTCTTC. Encoded protein: CASSLSTANEQFF.

The chain combines TRBV29-1 with TRBJ2-1; D is unclear. Per germline, CDR1 SQVTM and CDR2 ANQGSEA. Deletions cut 4 bases from V and 5 bases from J, with 12 bases between. CDR3 size: 13 residues. The CDR3 bases are TGCAGCGTTGGTCGCCACCTCGACAATGAGCAGTTCTTC. This encodes CSVGRHLDNEQFF.